Each of the 28 T cell receptor beta chains below was sequenced from the same sample in a study of low-dose radiotherapy and immunotherapy resistance in tumors. cDNA synthesis used a TRAV/TRBV-specific primer set for both chains. TCR amplification used 15 to 20 PCR cycles, a constant-region primer and a V-primer adapter. TCRdb re-called the reads with MiXCR, one entry per CDR3 protein. Counted here are some 57,000 distinct CDR3 sequences, about 23% occurring once; the ten biggest clones make up 5.5% to 8.5%. Time point of the sample: after trial treatment. Treatment given: LDRT plus nivolumab, ipilimumab, low-dose cyclophosphamide and aspirin (RACIN trial). Sequencing was performed on PBMCs, taken after low-dose radiotherapy plus immunotherapy. The source of these receptors is a male donor with prostate cancer.

The chain carries TRBV5-5 and TRBJ1-5; D is unclear. Trimming took 0 bases from V and 5 from J, leaving 6 bases between them. Germline CDR1 is SGHKS and CDR2 is YYEKEE (reference sequence). The CDR3 runs to 13 residues. This chain's CDR3 is CASSLGVDQPQHF. CDR3 nucleotides: TGTGCCAGCAGCTTGGGAGTCGATCAGCCCCAGCATTTT. Full variable domain (remainder filled in from reference TRBV5-5 and TRBJ1-5): DAGVTQSPTHLIKTRGQQVTLRCSPISGHKSVSWYQQVLGQGPQFIFQYYEKEERGRGNFPDRFSARQFPNYSSELNVNALLLGDSALYLCASSLGVDQPQHFGDGTRLSIL.

V is TRBV20-1 and J is TRBJ2-7, with D maybe TRBD2 (6 bases). Germline lookup yields CDR1 DFQATT and CDR2 SNEGSKA (reference sequence). The CDR3 extends over 15 amino acids. The V end lost 0 bases, the J end lost 7 bases, and 19 bases lay between the germline ends. The CDR3 loop is CSARDLGGPGMEQYF. The CDR3 coding sequence is TGCAGTGCTAGAGATCTGGGGGGACCTGGTATGGAGCAGTACTTC.

This clonotype was counted many times. J is TRBJ2-7 and V is TRBV4-2, with 7 bases matching TRBD2. Germline CDR1 is LGHNA and CDR2 is YNFKEQ. Trimming took 0 bases from V and 6 from J; bases not matched to a gene: 17. The CDR3 loop spans 18 amino acids. CDR3 nucleotide sequence: TGTGCCAGCAGCCAAGATCCAGGCGGGAGAACATCCTTACGCGAGCAGTACTTC. Protein product: CASSQDPGGRTSLREQYF.

This clonotype occurred many times. CDR3 in DNA: TGCAGCGTTTTATACACCGGGGAGCTGTTTTTT. This sequence encodes CSVLYTGELFF. The rearrangement links TRBV29-1 to TRBJ2-2; D ambiguous. Per germline, CDR1 SQVTM and CDR2 ANQGSEA. The germline V and J ends were trimmed by 5 bases and 3 bases, with 4 bases remaining between them. This CDR3 comprises 11 residues.

This chain connects TRBV5-1 to TRBJ1-2, with D unresolved. The CDR3 extends over 16 amino acids. Looked up from germline, CDR1 is SGHRS and CDR2 is YFSETQ. Trimming took 4 bases from V and 2 from J, leaving 18 bases between them. This CDR3 is CASSPAGTPGNYGYTF. The CDR3 region has the DNA TGCGCCAGCAGCCCCGCGGGAACACCCGGGAACTATGGCTACACCTTC.

This clonotype has ten or more counts. The genes are TRBV7-9 and TRBJ1-6; D is unclear. V dropped 7 bases and J dropped 8 bases, with 15 bases sitting between them. The V gene's germline CDR1 is SEHNR and CDR2 FQNEAQ (reference sequence). CDR3 length: 14 residues. The CDR3 loop reads CASTKPGRYSPLHF. The CDR3 nucleotides read TGTGCCAGCACCAAGCCAGGCAGATATTCACCCCTCCACTTT.

This clonotype was found a few times. The V gene is TRBV9, the J gene TRBJ2-3; TRBD2 agrees at 10 bases. V lost 0 bases to trimming and J lost 5 bases; unmatched junction nucleotides: 3. CDR1 and CDR2 (germline): SGDLS, YYNGEE. The CDR3 runs 15 residues. This chain's CDR3 is CASSVVAGGGDTQYF. DNA of the CDR3: TGTGCCAGCAGCGTAGTAGCGGGGGGCGGAGATACGCAGTATTTT.

With regard to this clonotype: Because the CDR3's place on the DNA is in doubt, the DNA is left out and the CDR3 is given as listed by TCRdb. The V and J genes are TRBV5-6 and TRBJ2-1; TRBD2, the table's D call, was not compared with the DNA. CDR1 and CDR2 (germline): SGHDT, YYEEEE. The CDR3 length is 21 residues, termini included. CDR3 loop: CASSFYICSAREAGDFYEQFF.

The chain joins TRBV25-1 to TRBJ2-5, with a possible D match to TRBD1 (6 bases). The germline V gene encodes CDR1 MGHDK and CDR2 SYGVNS. Trimming removed 9 bases from V and 4 bases from J, with 15 bases in between. There are 13 residues in the CDR3. CDR3 region: CASELRGTETQYF. The CDR3 coding sequence is TGTGCCAGTGAACTCAGGGGCACAGAGACCCAGTACTTC. The complete variable domain, with remaining parts taken from reference TRBV25-1 and TRBJ2-5, reads EADIYQTPRYLVIGTGKKITLECSQTMGHDKMYWYQQDPGMELHLIHYSYGVNSTEKGDLSSESTVSRIRTEHFPLTLESARPSHTSQYLCASELRGTETQYFGPGTRLLVL.

This clonotype was recorded a few times. The chain uses TRBV2 and TRBJ2-4; 10 bases align to TRBD1. This CDR3 has 15 residues. The V and J ends lost 6 bases and 5 bases, in that order; junction bases with no gene match: 7. Germline CDR1 and CDR2: SNHLY and FYNNEI. The CDR3 bases are TGTGCCAGCAGCAGACAGGGGGCCTGGGAAAACATTCAGTACTTC. Its protein product is CASSRQGAWENIQYF.

This clonotype appeared many times. This chain links TRBV20-1 with TRBJ1-5, with D perhaps matching TRBD1 (5 bases). Deletions cut 1 base from V and 4 bases from J, with 17 bases between. CDR3 length: 16 amino acids. In germline, CDR1 is DFQATT, CDR2 SNEGSKA (reference sequence). CDR3 DNA sequence: TGCAGTGCTAGAGGTGGGGGTTGGGGTACAAATCAGCCCCAGCATTTT. This sequence encodes CSARGGGWGTNQPQHF.

This clonotype was counted many times. The genes are TRBV10-3 and TRBJ2-5; TRBD2 might be the D (5 bases). Germline V CDR1 and CDR2: ENHRY, SYGVKD. This CDR3 contains 13 residues. With 2 bases removed from V and 2 bases from J, the gap between germline ends came to 6 bases. The CDR3 here is CAISEAGQETQYF. For the CDR3, the DNA is TGTGCCATCAGTGAGGCGGGTCAAGAGACCCAGTACTTC.

This clonotype occurred many times. The genes are TRBV20-1 and TRBJ2-1; D gene uncertain. The CDR3 totals 11 residues. Germline CDR1 is DFQATT and CDR2 is SNEGSKA (reference sequence). Trimming removed 1 base at V and 5 bases at J, with 3 bases between. CDR3 in amino acids: CSARGDNEQFF. The DNA of the CDR3 is TGCAGTGCTAGAGGGGACAATGAGCAGTTCTTC.

This clonotype was observed many times. The rearrangement links TRBV9 to TRBJ2-7; tentative D call: TRBD1 (5 bases). The V gene lost 2 bases and the J gene lost 1 base, with 10 bases spanning the gap. The CDR3 covers 14 residues. CDR1 and CDR2 (germline): SGDLS, YYNGEE. The DNA of the CDR3 is TGTGCCAGCAGCGTTGACAGCAATTCCTACGAGCAGTACTTC. Its translation is CASSVDSNSYEQYF.

Comments on this clonotype: A far larger clone is just one base off, so this is likely a read error. The chain joins TRBV2 to TRBJ2-1, with D perhaps matching TRBD2 (5 bases). The germline V gene has CDR1 SNHLY and CDR2 FYNNEI. Trimming pared 7 bases from V and 10 bases from J, leaving 14 bases between. The CDR3 spans 12 residues. DNA for the CDR3: TGTGCCAGCACCCAAGACTACTACGAGCAGTTCTTC. This encodes CASTQDYYEQFF.

This clonotype occurred many times. The rearrangement uses TRBV6-2 or TRBV6-3 and TRBJ2-7; D remains ambiguous. Trimming pared 5 bases from V and 1 base from J, leaving 9 bases between. Germline V lookup: CDR1 MNHEY, CDR2 SVGEGT. The length of the CDR3 is 13 residues. The CDR3 region is CASSLTGSYEQYF. DNA of the CDR3: TGTGCCAGCAGTCTGACCGGATCCTACGAGCAGTACTTC.

This clonotype was counted between two and nine times. V is TRBV12-3 or TRBV12-4 and J is TRBJ1-2; no firm D call. V lost 1 base, J lost 10 bases, and 22 bases lay in between. The CDR3 loop spans 16 amino acids. CDR3 protein: CASSLVAQSKGRSYTF. CDR3 sequence (DNA): TGTGCCAGCAGTTTAGTAGCGCAGTCAAAGGGTCGATCCTACACCTTC.

A note on this clonotype: A far larger clone is a single base away, which makes a read error likely. This chain uses TRBV5-1 with TRBJ2-5; 10 nucleotides align to TRBD2. The germline gives CDR1 SGHRS, CDR2 YFSETQ. Unmatched junction bases numbered 14, after V lost 4 bases and J lost 11 bases. There are 15 residues in the CDR3. This CDR3 is CASSLDGTSVREQYF. The CDR3 DNA sequence: TGCGCCAGCAGCCTGGACGGGACTAGCGTAAGAGAGCAGTACTTC. Full variable domain (rest looked up from reference TRBV5-1 and TRBJ2-5): KAGVTQTPRYLIKTRGQQVTLSCSPISGHRSVSWYQQTPGQGLQFLFEYFSETQRNKGNFPGRFSGRQFSNSRSEMNVSTLELGDSALYLCASSLDGTSVREQYFGPGTRLLVL.

This clonotype was recorded many times. The chain carries TRBV4-1 and TRBJ2-3, with 13 bases that match TRBD2. The CDR3 runs 17 residues. The ends lost 3 bases at V and 7 bases at J; junction bases unmatched: 10. The germline CDR1 and CDR2 sequences are MGHRA and YSYEKL. The CDR3 DNA is TGCGCCAGCAGCCAGTTCCGGACTAGCGGGGGTTCCCATACGCAGTATTTT. Residues: CASSQFRTSGGSHTQYF.

This clonotype was observed many times. The chain is built from TRBV5-1 and TRBJ2-1; TRBD2 might be the D (6 bases). Germline values: CDR1 SGHRS, CDR2 YFSETQ. This CDR3 has 16 residues. V was trimmed by 0 bases and J by 4 bases, leaving 14 bases between them. CDR3 sequence: CASSLGGSGLYNEQFF. Here the CDR3 DNA reads TGCGCCAGCAGCTTGGGAGGAAGCGGGTTATACAATGAGCAGTTCTTC.

To note about this clonotype: The likely explanation is a read error, given a far larger clone one base away. The J gene is TRBJ2-5, the V gene TRBV5-6, with 10 bases that match TRBD2. CDR1 is SGHDT and CDR2 is YYEEEE in the germline V gene. The CDR3 extends over 15 amino acids. Losses at the gene ends were 3 bases for V and 11 bases for J; bases not matched to a gene: 13. The CDR3, as DNA: TGTGCCAGCAGCTGGAGCGGGGGGGCCGGCAATGAGCAGTACTTC. Translation: CASSWSGGAGNEQYF.

The chain is built from TRBV5-1 and TRBJ1-1, with D uncertain. Trimming shortened V by 3 bases and J by 2 bases, and 11 bases separated the two germline ends. The V gene's germline CDR1 is SGHRS and CDR2 YFSETQ. There are 14 residues in the CDR3. For the CDR3, the DNA is TGCGCCAGCAGCTCACAGCGGCTCAACACTGAAGCTTTCTTT. Translation gives CASSSQRLNTEAFF.

This clonotype showed up many times. The rearrangement uses TRBV18 and TRBJ2-5; D is uncertain. The V gene lost 4 bases and the J gene lost 1 base, with 7 bases spanning the gap. Germline values: CDR1 KGHSH, CDR2 LQKENI. The CDR3 consists of 13 residues. CDR3 sequence reads: CASSQGTQETQYF. The CDR3 DNA reads as TGTGCCAGCTCACAAGGTACCCAAGAGACCCAGTACTTC.

This clonotype was seen at least ten times. The chain combines TRBV5-1 with TRBJ2-7; D may be TRBD1 (6 bases). From germline, CDR1 is SGHRS and CDR2 YFSETQ. The V end was cut by 4 bases, the J end by 1 base, with 18 bases between. CDR3 length: 16 amino acids. In nucleotides, the CDR3 is TGCGCCAGCAGCCCAGGACACAGGGATACGTCCTACGAGCAGTACTTC. The encoded protein is CASSPGHRDTSYEQYF. The full variable domain, in which reference TRBV5-1 and TRBJ2-7 provide the parts outside the CDR3, is KAGVTQTPRYLIKTRGQQVTLSCSPISGHRSVSWYQQTPGQGLQFLFEYFSETQRNKGNFPGRFSGRQFSNSRSEMNVSTLELGDSALYLCASSPGHRDTSYEQYFGPGTRLTVT.

The gene calls are TRBV29-1 and TRBJ2-7; tentatively, D is TRBD1 or TRBD2 (5 bases each). CDR3 length: 12 amino acids. Per germline, CDR1 SQVTM and CDR2 ANQGSEA. Trimming cost V 4 bases and J 6 bases, with 13 bases left between them. Here the CDR3 DNA reads TGCAGCGTTGTGCCTCCTGGGGGCGAGCAGTACTTC. This translates into CSVVPPGGEQYF.

This clonotype was observed at least ten times. J is TRBJ1-1 and V is TRBV6-1; D remains ambiguous. The CDR3 length is 14 residues. V shed 0 bases and J shed 4 bases, with 9 bases lying between them. Germline values: CDR1 MNHNS, CDR2 SASEGT. The CDR3 nucleotides read TGTGCCAGCAGTGAAGCACTAGTCGTCACTGAAGCTTTCTTT. This sequence encodes CASSEALVVTEAFF.

The table lists this clonotype with many counts. The chain couples TRBV10-3 to TRBJ2-5, with D perhaps being TRBD1 or TRBD2 (7 bases each). The V and J ends lost 0 bases and 1 base respectively, with 15 bases between them. The germline V gene has CDR1 ENHRY and CDR2 SYGVKD. This CDR3 is built from 17 residues. DNA of the CDR3: TGTGCCATCAGTGAGTCGGGGGGGACAGAGATCCAAGAGACCCAGTACTTC. Translating it yields CAISESGGTEIQETQYF.

The J gene is TRBJ1-4, the V gene TRBV30; unclear D gene. The germline gives CDR1 GTSNPN, CDR2 SVGIG (reference sequence). V lost 2 bases and J lost 0, with 13 bases in between. The CDR3 covers 16 residues. The chain's CDR3 is CAWSWSLASTNEKLFF. CDR3 nucleotide sequence: TGTGCCTGGAGTTGGAGTCTAGCCTCAACTAATGAAAAACTGTTTTTT. The full variable domain, rest sourced from reference TRBV30 and TRBJ1-4, is SQTIHQWPATLVQPVGSPLSLECTVEGTSNPNLYWYRQAAGRGLQLLFYSVGIGQISSEVPQNLSASRPQDRQFILSSKKLLLSDSGFYLCAWSWSLASTNEKLFFGSGTQLSVL.